This T cell receptor beta chain emerged from a study of cytomegalovirus exposure and HLA in healthy donors. The PCR used 60 Vbeta and 13 Jbeta primers. Only in-frame clones appear in the TCRdb table, and some are missing; sequencing was by immunoSEQ multiplex PCR. The data contain about 94,000 clones, approximately 7.6% of them singletons. The CDR3 consists of 17 residues. Germline CDR1 SQVTM, CDR2 ANQGSEA. The sequencing sample was made of PBMCs. This chain connects TRBV29-1 to TRBJ2-5, with 11 nucleotides matching TRBD2. With the DNA end fitting TRBJ2-7 better, the J assignment may be wrong. This TCR derives from a man aged 45-65 years in good health and CMV-seronegative. CDR3 DNA sequence: TGCAGCGTTGAGGGGATTAGCGGGAGGGCCGTAGGTCACGAGCAGTACTTC. It specifies CSVEGISGRAVGHEQYF.